This TCR beta chain appears in the sequencing data of a study of shared clonotypes between healthy human individuals. This clone was found once. What it binds is not known. The sample contains more than one DNA sequence encoding this CDR3. Study conclusions and caveats: Sampling covered blood only; tissue repertoires likely differ. A handful of donors shared 5% to 5.5% of their naive CD4 clonotypes.

Naive CD8 isolation took CD45RO-negative cells positively selected for CCR7 and excluded terminally differentiated effector memory CD45RA+ cells. Produced via immunoSEQ multiplex PCR; TCRdb's table is partial and in-frame only. Among 2 million to 2.5 million clones, 85% to 95% were seen once, and the ten largest hold around 1.7%. Germline V gives CDR1 SQVTM, CDR2 ANQGSEA. This CDR3 is built from 11 residues. Trimming took off 4 bases at V and 4 bases at J, with 7 bases between the two ends. The sample consisted of naive CD8+ T cells from PBMCs. The chain employs TRBV29-1 and TRBJ1-1; D gene unclear. The TCR was taken from a man between 18 and 29 years old in good health. Some clones in this sample may be carry-over from other donors' samples. CDR3 region: CSVVGGTEAFF. The CDR3 bases are TGCAGCGTTGTGGGTGGCACTGAAGCTTTCTTT.